This entry lists 18 T cell receptor beta chains sequenced from one sample in a study of OX40 agonist ivuxolimab in advanced cancers. Sequenced by immunoSEQ multiplex PCR; TCRdb stores in-frame clones only, minus some. The data hold 70,000 to 85,000 clones, with 90% to 95% observed a single time. The sample in question was CD4+ or CD8+ T cells sorted from blood, obtained in a trial of the OX40 agonist ivuxolimab. These receptors came from an adult with an advanced solid tumor such as melanoma, head and neck, liver or kidney cancer.

This chain connects TRBV2 to TRBJ2-2; TRBD2 might be the D (5 bases). Trimming cost V 2 bases and J 0 bases, with 7 bases left between them. The V gene's germline CDR1 is SNHLY and CDR2 FYNNEI. CDR3 length: 15 amino acids. Written as DNA, the CDR3 is TGTGCCAGCAGTGAAAGGCGGGCGAACACCGGGGAGCTGTTTTTT. This encodes CASSERRANTGELFF.

For the CDR3, the DNA is TGTGCCAGCAGTTCCCGGGACAGCTATGGCTACACCTTC. Translation: CASSSRDSYGYTF. The chain employs TRBV6-6 and TRBJ1-2; 7 bases map to TRBD1. V shed 4 bases and J 4 bases; nucleotides not matched to a gene: 3. CDR1 is MNHNY, CDR2 SVGAGI, per germline (reference sequence). CDR3 length equals 13 residues.

The chain uses TRBV6-6 and TRBJ1-2, with a possible D match to TRBD1 (5 bases). The CDR3 is made up of 14 amino acids. Deletions cut 0 bases from V and 4 bases from J, with 9 bases between. Germline CDR1 and CDR2: MNHNY and SVGAGI (reference sequence). The CDR3 sequence: CASSYSPGTYGYTF. CDR3 nucleotide sequence: TGTGCCAGCAGTTACTCTCCAGGGACCTATGGCTACACCTTC.

V usage is TRBV7-2 and J usage is TRBJ2-3, with 8 bases fitting TRBD1. Germline-derived CDR1 and CDR2 are SGHTA and FQGNSA. The CDR3 has 15 amino acids. V shed 5 bases, J shed 4 bases, and the junction held 8 bases outside the gene matches. The CDR3 DNA is TGTGCCAGCAGCGCTCAGGGGGCAGTGGCAGATACGCAGTATTTT. As protein: CASSAQGAVADTQYF.

This chain connects TRBV27 to TRBJ1-6; weak D call: TRBD1 (5 bases). CDR3 size: 13 residues. CDR1 MNHEY and CDR2 SMNVEV come from the germline V gene (reference sequence). The V end was cut by 10 bases, the J end by 8 bases, with 15 bases between. The CDR3, as DNA: TGTGCCACCAGAGTCAGGGAGCATTCACCCCTCCACTTT. Translation: CATRVREHSPLHF.

The genes are TRBV5-8 and TRBJ2-2; D may be TRBD1 or TRBD2 (6 bases each). CDR3 length equals 17 residues. Deletions cut 0 bases from V and 1 base from J, with 13 bases between. CDR1 and CDR2 (germline): SGHTS, YDEGEE. CDR3 region: CASSLGPGGGNTGELFF. The CDR3, as DNA: TGTGCCAGCAGCTTGGGACCAGGAGGGGGGAACACCGGGGAGCTGTTTTTT.

This chain joins TRBV10-3 and TRBJ2-7; 8 bases fit TRBD2. The ends lost 2 bases at V and 2 bases at J; junction bases unmatched: 5. The length of the CDR3 is 15 residues. Germline CDR1 ENHRY, CDR2 SYGVKD. The CDR3 sequence: CAISEKLAAPYEQYF. The CDR3 DNA reads as TGTGCCATCAGTGAGAAACTAGCGGCCCCCTACGAGCAGTACTTC.

The J gene is TRBJ2-3, the V gene TRBV29-1, with a possible D match to TRBD2 (6 bases). Per the germline V gene, CDR1 is SQVTM and CDR2 is ANQGSEA. CDR3 length: 14 amino acids. V lost 7 bases and J lost 2, with 16 bases in between. The CDR3 sequence is CSARLVFVTDTQYF. The CDR3 DNA reads TGCAGCGCCCGACTAGTATTCGTCACAGATACGCAGTATTTT.

The gene calls are TRBV5-1 and TRBJ2-7, with D perhaps matching TRBD1 or TRBD2 (6 bases each). This CDR3 is built from 18 residues. Per the germline V gene, CDR1 is SGHRS and CDR2 is YFSETQ. Trimming stripped 0 bases from V and 3 bases from J, with 22 bases between. CDR3 in DNA: TGCGCCAGCAGCTTGGGTCGGGGGCTATCCACTGACTTCTACGAGCAGTACTTC. Translated, it gives CASSLGRGLSTDFYEQYF.

CDR3 coding DNA: TGTGCCAGCAGCTTGCTAGCGGGAGCGTACGAGCAGTACTTC. Protein sequence: CASSLLAGAYEQYF. The chain has TRBV5-4 and TRBJ2-7; TRBD2 agrees at 10 bases. The ends lost 1 base at V and 4 bases at J; junction bases unmatched: 2. This CDR3 comprises 14 residues. Germline CDR1 and CDR2: SGHNT and YYREEE (reference sequence).

The genes are TRBV28 and TRBJ2-3; maybe TRBD1 (5 bases). The CDR3 length is 14 residues. Trimming removed 5 bases from V and 2 bases from J, with 11 bases in between. Germline V gives CDR1 MDHEN, CDR2 SYDVKM. Written as DNA, the CDR3 is TGTGCCAGCAGTCGAAAGGGGCTCACAGATACGCAGTATTTT. Translated, it gives CASSRKGLTDTQYF.

J is TRBJ1-5 and V is TRBV2; D remains ambiguous. The V and J ends lost 4 bases and 3 bases respectively, with 13 bases between them. Germline-derived CDR1 and CDR2 are SNHLY and FYNNEI. This CDR3 has 15 amino acids. The CDR3 DNA is TGTGCCAGCAGTGCTCAGACGGGAAACAATCAGCCCCAGCATTTT. The encoded protein is CASSAQTGNNQPQHF. Based on the CDR3 plus reference TRBV2 and TRBJ1-5, the full variable domain is EPEVTQTPSHQVTQMGQEVILRCVPISNHLYFYWYRQILGQKVEFLVSFYNNEISEKSEIFDDQFSVERPDGSNFTLKIRSTKLEDSAMYFCASSAQTGNNQPQHFGDGTRLSIL.

The gene calls are TRBV2 and TRBJ1-5; TRBD1 might be the D (6 bases). Trimming removed 7 bases at V and 4 bases at J, with 11 bases between. The CDR3 consists of 13 residues. Germline CDR1 reads SNHLY; CDR2 reads FYNNEI. CDR3 region: CASKFTGNQPQHF. CDR3 in DNA: TGTGCCAGCAAATTTACAGGGAATCAGCCCCAGCATTTT.

The genes are TRBV5-4 and TRBJ1-1; the D gene is possibly TRBD1 (5 bases). V shed 4 bases and J shed 5 bases, with 15 bases lying between them. Germline CDR1 SGHNT, CDR2 YYREEE (reference sequence). The CDR3 extends over 14 amino acids. CDR3 coding DNA: TGTGCCAGCAGCCTGGGGGGAGTTGGGACTGAAGCTTTCTTT. Protein sequence: CASSLGGVGTEAFF.

The V and J genes are TRBV5-4 and TRBJ2-1; 9 nucleotides agree with TRBD2. CDR3 length: 14 residues. Germline V gene data show CDR1 as SGHNT and CDR2 as YYREEE (reference sequence). V shed 2 bases, J shed 7 bases, and the junction held 4 bases outside the gene matches. The CDR3 nucleotides are TGTGCCAGCAGCTTAGGACTAGCGAAAAATGAGCAGTTCTTC. The encoded protein is CASSLGLAKNEQFF.

J is TRBJ2-1 and V is TRBV2; 8 nucleotides match TRBD1. The V gene end was trimmed by 5 bases and the J gene end by 2 bases; junction bases not matched to a gene: 8. CDR1 is SNHLY and CDR2 is FYNNEI in the germline V gene. The CDR3 is 16 amino acids. The CDR3 DNA is TGTGCCAGCAGTACCTACAGGGGGGAAACCTACAATGAGCAGTTCTTC. It codes for CASSTYRGETYNEQFF.

This chain uses TRBV13 with TRBJ2-7; D unclear. The CDR3 sequence is 12 residues long. Germline V gives CDR1 PRHDT, CDR2 FYEKMQ (reference sequence). Trimming left V 1 base short and J 4 bases short, with 5 bases between. CDR3 loop: CASSLAFYEQYF. The CDR3 coding sequence is TGTGCCAGCAGCTTAGCCTTTTACGAGCAGTACTTC.

The rearrangement links TRBV6-5 to TRBJ2-7; 8 bases agree with TRBD1. CDR1 is MNHEY and CDR2 is SVGAGI in the germline V gene. J was trimmed by 7 bases and V by 6 bases; bases with no gene match: 8. The CDR3 extends over 13 amino acids. The CDR3 spells CASRPQGAREQYF. In nucleotides, the CDR3 is TGTGCCAGCAGACCTCAGGGGGCGAGGGAGCAGTACTTC.